What follows are 17 T cell receptor beta chains derived from one specimen sequenced in a study of T cell changes during pregnancy in multiple sclerosis. Some clones are missing from TCRdb's copy, which holds only in-frame ones; the method was immunoSEQ multiplex PCR. The sample shows under 30,000 clones, 85% to 95% of them seen only once. The specimen comprised CD4+ T cells from peripheral blood mononuclear cells, sampled after pregnancy. The source is a female donor with multiple sclerosis, enrolled in a pregnancy study.

The chain links TRBV25-1 to TRBJ2-5; D perhaps matches TRBD2 (5 bases). The CDR3 contains 13 residues. Trimming removed 1 base at V and 4 bases at J, with 7 bases between. Germline V lookup: CDR1 MGHDK, CDR2 SYGVNS. The CDR3 sequence: CASSESGGETQYF. CDR3 sequence (DNA): TGTGCCAGCAGTGAATCAGGAGGAGAGACCCAGTACTTC.

The CDR3 bases are TGTGCCAGCAGTTACTATAACAGGGTCGGAAACACCATATATTTT. Residues: CASSYYNRVGNTIYF. The chain couples TRBV6-5 to TRBJ1-3, with TRBD1 as a possible D gene (6 bases). Germline lookup yields CDR1 MNHEY and CDR2 SVGAGI. V was cut by 1 base and J by 4 bases, with 11 bases left in between. The CDR3 is 15 amino acids.

V gene TRBV12-5 combines with J gene TRBJ2-7; 8 nucleotides match TRBD2. The CDR3 is made up of 22 amino acids. J gave up 4 bases and V 0 bases, and 26 bases lay outside the gene matches. Germline CDR1 reads LGHNT; CDR2 reads FRNRAP. CDR3 residues: CASGLVLTHVLVSGVDRYEQYF. DNA for the CDR3: TGTGCTAGTGGTTTGGTCCTTACGCATGTCCTCGTTAGCGGGGTGGATAGGTACGAGCAGTACTTC.

V and J are TRBV7-2 and TRBJ2-5, with 9 bases aligning to TRBD1. CDR1 is SGHTA, CDR2 FQGNSA, per germline. V shed 5 bases and J 7 bases; nucleotides not matched to a gene: 8. The CDR3 extends over 14 amino acids. The CDR3 spells CASSPGQGLGTQYF. Here the CDR3 DNA reads TGTGCCAGCAGCCCGGGACAGGGACTTGGGACCCAGTACTTC. Based on the CDR3 plus reference TRBV7-2 and TRBJ2-5, the full variable domain is GAGVSQSPSNKVTEKGKDVELRCDPISGHTALYWYRQSLGQGLEFLIYFQGNSAPDKSGLPSDRFSAERTGGSVSTLTIQRTQQEDSAVYLCASSPGQGLGTQYFGPGTRLLVL.

The chain is built from TRBV28 and TRBJ1-4; TRBD1 agrees at 7 bases. CDR1 is MDHEN, CDR2 SYDVKM, per germline. The V and J ends lost 6 bases and 8 bases, in that order; junction bases with no gene match: 9. The CDR3 covers 14 residues. CDR3 region: CASRRQGQTEKLFF. The CDR3 DNA follows: TGTGCCAGCAGAAGACAGGGTCAAACCGAAAAACTGTTTTTT.

V gene TRBV19 combines with J gene TRBJ2-1; D is perhaps TRBD1 (5 bases). This CDR3 has 15 residues. Trimming shortened V by 3 bases and J by 6 bases, and 15 bases separated the two germline ends. CDR1 and CDR2 from the germline V gene are LNHDA and SQIVND (reference sequence). CDR3 in DNA: TGTGCCAGTAGTATTATGGTCGGGCAGGGCAATGAGCAGTTCTTC. Translation: CASSIMVGQGNEQFF.

The genes are TRBV5-1 and TRBJ2-4, with 12 bases fitting TRBD2. CDR1 is SGHRS and CDR2 is YFSETQ in the germline V gene. Germline trimming cut 4 bases from V and 0 bases from J; bases unmatched to any gene: 11. The CDR3 is 19 amino acids. The CDR3 loop is CASSHWWTSGTIAKNIQYF. Written as DNA, the CDR3 is TGCGCCAGCAGCCACTGGTGGACTAGCGGGACAATAGCCAAAAACATTCAGTACTTC.

The V call is TRBV6-1, the J call TRBJ2-1; TRBD2 matches 9 bases. The germline V gene encodes CDR1 MNHNS and CDR2 SASEGT. V gave up 3 bases and J gave up 3 bases; unmatched junction bases: 3. This CDR3 has 15 residues. As DNA, the CDR3 is TGTGCCAGCAGTGATACTAGCGGGTACTACAATGAGCAGTTCTTC. This codes for CASSDTSGYYNEQFF.

This clone was observed a handful of times. The chain joins TRBV6-5 to TRBJ1-2; 10 nucleotides line up with TRBD1. The J segment lost 8 bases and the V segment lost 5 bases, leaving 11 bases of the junction unmatched. Germline CDR1 reads MNHEY; CDR2 reads SVGAGI. There are 15 residues in the CDR3. The CDR3 coding sequence is TGTGCCAGCAGTGCTCCCGGGACAGGGGTTAGCGGCTACACCTTC. It is translated as CASSAPGTGVSGYTF.

This rearrangement joins TRBV18 to TRBJ2-1, with 7 positions matching TRBD2. Germline CDR1 is KGHSH and CDR2 is LQKENI. This CDR3 contains 16 residues. The ends lost 4 bases at V and 8 bases at J; junction bases unmatched: 14. The CDR3 spells CASSRLGGSPLDEQFF. The CDR3 DNA sequence: TGTGCCAGCTCACGACTCGGGGGGAGCCCCTTGGATGAGCAGTTCTTC.

This clone showed up just a few times. The chain is built from TRBV10-1 and TRBJ2-2; no definite D call. Germline CDR1 and CDR2: WNHNN and SYGVQD (reference sequence). The CDR3 sequence is 16 residues long. V lost 0 bases and J lost 7, with 15 bases in between. This CDR3 is CASSESAHNTGGELFF. CDR3 DNA: TGCGCCAGCAGTGAGTCGGCACACAATACGGGCGGGGAGCTGTTTTTT.

The J gene is TRBJ1-1, the V gene TRBV2; possibly TRBD1 for D (5 bases). Trimming cost V 4 bases and J 4 bases, with 13 bases left between them. Germline CDR1 reads SNHLY; CDR2 reads FYNNEI. The CDR3 is 14 amino acids. The CDR3 DNA reads TGTGCCAGCAGTGGACAGACCCCTGGCACTGAAGCTTTCTTT. Protein: CASSGQTPGTEAFF.

The table lists this clone with a count of one. The V and J genes are TRBV4-1 and TRBJ2-5; 8 nucleotides match TRBD2. The germline gives CDR1 MGHRA, CDR2 YSYEKL. After removal of 6 bases from V and 5 bases from J, the junction contained 14 bases not matched to a gene. The CDR3 length is 16 residues. CDR3 sequence: CASSISGAGGKETQYF. The CDR3 nucleotides read TGCGCCAGCAGTATCTCCGGCGCGGGAGGAAAGGAGACCCAGTACTTC.

This chain uses TRBV5-1 with TRBJ1-6, with a possible D match to TRBD1 (5 bases). Germline CDR1 SGHRS, CDR2 YFSETQ. V shed 4 bases and J shed 7 bases, with 24 bases lying between them. The CDR3 is 18 residues long. CDR3 loop: CASSTATGSVAPNSPLHF. The CDR3 DNA follows: TGCGCCAGCAGCACCGCCACAGGTTCGGTGGCCCCGAATTCACCCCTCCACTTT. Looking up the rest from reference TRBV5-1 and TRBJ1-6 gives the full variable domain: KAGVTQTPRYLIKTRGQQVTLSCSPISGHRSVSWYQQTPGQGLQFLFEYFSETQRNKGNFPGRFSGRQFSNSRSEMNVSTLELGDSALYLCASSTATGSVAPNSPLHFGNGTRLTVT.

V is TRBV10-3 and J is TRBJ2-1; TRBD1 matches 9 bases. Unmatched junction bases numbered 8, after V lost 1 base and J lost 4 bases. Looked up from germline, CDR1 is ENHRY and CDR2 is SYGVKD. This CDR3 region has 17 residues. The CDR3 spells CAISELETGGTYNEQFF. The DNA of the CDR3 is TGTGCCATCAGTGAGTTAGAGACAGGGGGTACTTACAATGAGCAGTTCTTC.

V is TRBV29-1 and J is TRBJ2-7; D uncertain. CDR1 is SQVTM, CDR2 ANQGSEA, per germline. This CDR3 is 12 amino acids long. With 3 bases removed from V and 7 bases from J, the gap between germline ends came to 13 bases. CDR3 DNA: TGCAGCGTTGAGCTTTCTACAGTAGAGCAGTACTTC. It translates to CSVELSTVEQYF.

This chain connects TRBV27 to TRBJ1-4; TRBD1 is a possible D gene (6 bases). V lost 5 bases, J lost 8 bases, and 21 bases lay in between. The CDR3 sequence is 16 residues long. From germline, CDR1 is MNHEY and CDR2 SMNVEV (reference sequence). CDR3 sequence reads: CASSLAGARFREKLFF. In nucleotides, the CDR3 is TGTGCCAGCAGTCTGGCGGGGGCGCGTTTTAGGGAAAAACTGTTTTTT.